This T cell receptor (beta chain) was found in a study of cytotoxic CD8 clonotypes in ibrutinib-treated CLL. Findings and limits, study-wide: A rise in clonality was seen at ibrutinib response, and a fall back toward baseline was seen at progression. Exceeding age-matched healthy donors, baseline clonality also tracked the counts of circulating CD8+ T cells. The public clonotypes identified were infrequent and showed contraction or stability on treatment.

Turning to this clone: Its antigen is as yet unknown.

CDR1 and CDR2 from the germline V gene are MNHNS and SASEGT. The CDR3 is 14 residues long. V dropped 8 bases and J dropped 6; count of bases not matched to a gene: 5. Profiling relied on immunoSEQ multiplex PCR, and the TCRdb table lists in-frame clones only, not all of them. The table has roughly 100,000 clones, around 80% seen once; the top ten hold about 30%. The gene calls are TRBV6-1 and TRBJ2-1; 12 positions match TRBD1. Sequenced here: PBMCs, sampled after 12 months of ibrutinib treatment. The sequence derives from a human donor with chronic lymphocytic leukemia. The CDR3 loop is CASGGQGAINEQFF. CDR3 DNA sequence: TGTGCCAGCGGGGGACAGGGGGCGATCAATGAGCAGTTCTTC.